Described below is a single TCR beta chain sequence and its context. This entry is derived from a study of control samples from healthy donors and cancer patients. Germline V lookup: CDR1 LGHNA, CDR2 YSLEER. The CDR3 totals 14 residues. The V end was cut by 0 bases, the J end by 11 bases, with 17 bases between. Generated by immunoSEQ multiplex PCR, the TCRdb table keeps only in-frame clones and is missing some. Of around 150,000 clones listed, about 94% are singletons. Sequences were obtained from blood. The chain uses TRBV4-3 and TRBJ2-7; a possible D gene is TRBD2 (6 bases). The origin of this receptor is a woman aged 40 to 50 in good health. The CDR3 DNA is TGCGCCAGCAGCCAAGATACGGGCAGGACTACCGAGTACTTC. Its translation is CASSQDTGRTTEYF.